This is a list of T cell receptor beta chains from one sample in a study of blood T cell repertoires in COVID-19. Assay: immunoSEQ multiplex PCR; the TCRdb copy retains only in-frame clones and omits some. The repertoire holds over 90,000 clones, around 90% seen once, with roughly 2% in the top ten. Source material: peripheral blood. These receptors came from a man aged 45-60 years with active COVID-19. Both conserved end residues are part of each CDR3. D genes are given only for firm matches. Some rows have no size entry. The others give once, few or many, or a class for an expanded clone.

TRBV6-5	TRBD1	NA	14	TRBJ1-2	TGTGCCAGCAGTCTCAGGGGGCAGAACTATGGCTACACCTTC	CASSLRGQNYGYTF
TRBV5-1	NA	NA	14	TRBJ2-6	TGCGCCAGCAGCTCCTCCCGCCCGTCTAGCGTCCTGACTTTC	CASSSSRPSSVLTF
TRBV11-2	NA	NA	19	TRBJ2-4	TGTGCCAGCAGCCTAAGGACAGGGCTCGGGGAGGGGGCCAAAAACATTCAGTACTTC	CASSLRTGLGEGAKNIQYF
TRBV27	NA	NA	15	TRBJ1-1	TGTGCCAGCAGTCCTTCAGGGGTGCGTGGTCCTGAAGCTTTCTTT	CASSPSGVRGPEAFF
TRBV5-6	TRBD1	NA	16	TRBJ2-1	TGTGCCAGCAGCGGCGGGACAGGGGGCTCCTACAATGAGCAGTTCTTC	CASSGGTGGSYNEQFF
TRBV7-6	NA	few	17	TRBJ1-6	TGTGCCAGCAGCTTAGCCTCGGTAGCGACAAATAATTCACCCCTCCACTTT	CASSLASVATNNSPLHF
TRBV27	TRBD1	NA	19	TRBJ2-6	TGTGCCAGCAGTTTATACCCGGACAGGGCATCCTCTGGGGCCAACGTCCTGACTTTC	CASSLYPDRASSGANVLTF
TRBV27	NA	NA	16	TRBJ1-2	TGTGCCAGCAGTTCCCTCGGGAGGGTCCAAGGTAGCGGCTACACCTTC	CASSSLGRVQGSGYTF
TRBV6-2/TRBV6-3	TRBD1	NA	15	TRBJ2-7	TGTGCCAGCAGCCGGACCGGGACAGGAGCCTACGAGCAGTACTTC	CASSRTGTGAYEQYF
TRBV11-3	NA	NA	10	TRBJ2-7	TGTGCCAGCAGCTTATCCGGGCAGTACTTC	CASSLSGQYF
TRBV19	TRBD1	NA	16	TRBJ1-2	TGTGCCAGTAGTATCCCCGGGACAGGGGGCTTGCAGGGCTACACCTTC	CASSIPGTGGLQGYTF
TRBV9	TRBD2	NA	14	TRBJ2-3	TGTGCCAGCAGCGCGGGACTAGCCACAGATACGCAGTATTTT	CASSAGLATDTQYF
TRBV6-2/TRBV6-3	NA	NA	14	TRBJ1-5	TGTGCCAGCAGTTACCTGGGAGGCTCTCAGCCCCAGCATTTT	CASSYLGGSQPQHF
TRBV5-1	NA	NA	14	TRBJ2-5	TGCGCCAGCAGCTTGGCCGGAGTAGAAGAGACCCAGTACTTC	CASSLAGVEETQYF
TRBV7-9	NA	NA	15	TRBJ1-1	TGTGCCAGCAGCCCCGACGGAGTCATGAACACTGAAGCTTTCTTT	CASSPDGVMNTEAFF
TRBV2	TRBD2	NA	14	TRBJ2-3	TGTGCCAGCAGAAGAGCGGGGGGAGAGGGTACGCAGTATTTT	CASRRAGGEGTQYF
TRBV5-4	NA	NA	15	TRBJ2-2	TGTGCCAGCAGCTTGGGGGGCGAGAACACCGGGGAGCTGTTTTTT	CASSLGGENTGELFF
TRBV6-1	NA	NA	12	TRBJ2-1	TGTGCCAGCAGTGAGACAGCTCTTGAGCAGTTCTTC	CASSETALEQFF
TRBV19	NA	NA	15	TRBJ2-7	TGTGCCAGTAGTATCCTCGTGGGACAACCATACGAGCAGTACTTC	CASSILVGQPYEQYF
TRBV5-1	NA	NA	14	TRBJ2-3	TGCGCCAGCAGCTTTGGGGGCAAAACAGATACGCAGTATTTT	CASSFGGKTDTQYF
TRBV6-2/TRBV6-3	NA	few	15	TRBJ2-7	TGTGCCAGCAGCCGCCTGCCAGGGAACGCCTACGAGCAGTACTTC	CASSRLPGNAYEQYF
TRBV4-1	NA	NA	13	TRBJ2-3	TGCGCCAGCAGCCAAGACATGCGGGCTACGCAGTATTTT	CASSQDMRATQYF
TRBV5-4	TRBD1	NA	16	TRBJ2-1	TGTGCCAGCAGCCCAGGAACAGGGGGCTCCTACAATGAGCAGTTCTTC	CASSPGTGGSYNEQFF
TRBV6-4	TRBD1	once	15	TRBJ1-2	TGTGCCAGCAGGGGACAGCCATCGGGTGGCTATGGCTACACCTTC	CASRGQPSGGYGYTF
TRBV4-1	NA	NA	16	TRBJ1-4	TGCGCCAGCAGCCAAGAGTTGGGGGGGTCTGGTGAAAAACTGTTTTTT	CASSQELGGSGEKLFF
TRBV5-1	TRBD2	NA	14	TRBJ2-7	TGCGCCAGCAGCTTGCTAGCGGGGACCTACGAGCAGTACTTC	CASSLLAGTYEQYF
TRBV14	NA	NA	13	TRBJ1-6	TGTGCCAGCAAGGGGCTGAATAATTCACCCCTCCACTTT	CASKGLNNSPLHF
TRBV19	TRBD1	NA	14	TRBJ2-7	TGTGCCAGTACGAGGGACAGGAGCTCCTACGAGCAGTACTTC	CASTRDRSSYEQYF
TRBV4-2	NA	NA	14	TRBJ2-2	TGTGCCAGCAGCCAAGAGTTAGCGGTTCAGGAGCTGTTTTTT	CASSQELAVQELFF
TRBV7-9	NA	NA	15	TRBJ2-7	TGTGCCAGCTTTGTGCCCCAGGCAGGGACCTACGAGCAGTACTTC	CASFVPQAGTYEQYF
TRBV7-9	NA	NA	12	TRBJ1-1	TGTGCCAGCAGCTTAGAAGGGGTTCCGGCTTTCTTT	CASSLEGVPAFF
TRBV6-5	NA	NA	12	TRBJ2-4	TGTGCCAGCCGAGGACAGCAAAACATTCAGTACTTC	CASRGQQNIQYF
TRBV4-2	TRBD2	many	18	TRBJ2-7	TGTGCCAGCAGCCAAGCTCTCAGCGGGGGTAATGGGGCCTACGAGCAGTACTTC	CASSQALSGGNGAYEQYF
TRBV11-2	NA	NA	16	TRBJ1-1	TGTGCCAGCAGCTTAGTACCAGGCTCCATGAACACTGAAGCTTTCTTT	CASSLVPGSMNTEAFF
TRBV2	TRBD1	NA	15	TRBJ1-5	TGTGCCAGCAGGACCGGGACAGGGCCCAATCAGCCCCAGCATTTT	CASRTGTGPNQPQHF
TRBV6-5	TRBD1	NA	13	TRBJ2-2	TGTGCCAGCCGTATAACAGGGGCCGGGGAGCTGTTTTTT	CASRITGAGELFF
TRBV3-1/TRBV3-2	NA	few	14	TRBJ1-2	TGTGCCAGCAGCCAACATCAGGGGACCTATGGCTACACCTTC	CASSQHQGTYGYTF
TRBV11-3	NA	NA	14	TRBJ2-2	TGTGCCAGCGAAGGATTAGAGGCCACCGGGGAGCTGTTTTTT	CASEGLEATGELFF
TRBV20-1	NA	NA	13	TRBJ2-7	TGCAGTGCTAGTCGGACTGAACTTTACGAGCAGTACTTC	CSASRTELYEQYF
TRBV7-8	TRBD1	NA	17	TRBJ1-6	TGTGCCAGCAGCACAAGGGGACAGGTGACATATAATTCACCCCTCCACTTT	CASSTRGQVTYNSPLHF
TRBV7-8	TRBD2	NA	15	TRBJ2-1	TGTGCCAGCAGCTTGACTAGCGGGCTATACAATGAGCAGTTCTTC	CASSLTSGLYNEQFF
TRBV7-2	NA	NA	13	TRBJ2-5	TGTGCCAGCAGCTCCGGTGGGGAGAAGACCCAGTACTTC	CASSSGGEKTQYF
TRBV13	TRBD2	once	14	TRBJ2-1	TGTGCCAGCAATCCACCGCGGGGGAGGAATGAGCAGTTCTTC	CASNPPRGRNEQFF
TRBV4-3	TRBD1	NA	15	TRBJ2-4	TGCGCCAGCAGCCTAACGACAGGGGGGGACAACATTCAGTACTTC	CASSLTTGGDNIQYF
TRBV6-6	NA	NA	14	TRBJ1-5	TGTGCCAGCTCCGCGGTTAATAGCAATCAGCCCCAGCATTTT	CASSAVNSNQPQHF
TRBV2	NA	NA	14	TRBJ1-5	TGTGCCAGCACGGAGAGTTATAGCAATCAGCCCCAGCATTTT	CASTESYSNQPQHF
TRBV18	NA	once	15	TRBJ1-2	TGTGCCAGCTCACCCCAGACAGGCCCGAACTATGGCTACACCTTC	CASSPQTGPNYGYTF
TRBV7-2	NA	few	10	TRBJ2-7	TGTGCCAGCAGCGGGGAGCGGCAGTACTTC	CASSGERQYF
TRBV18	TRBD2	NA	16	TRBJ2-2	TGTGCCAGCTCACCAGGGACTACCCCCGACACCGGGGAGCTGTTTTTT	CASSPGTTPDTGELFF
TRBV2	TRBD1	once	14	TRBJ1-4	TGTGCCAGCAAAGAAGGGACAGGGGGTGAAAAACTGTTTTTT	CASKEGTGGEKLFF
TRBV24-1	TRBD1	NA	16	TRBJ2-2	TGTGCCACCAGTGACCGGGGACAGGGAAACACCGGGGAGCTGTTTTTT	CATSDRGQGNTGELFF
TRBV5-1	TRBD1	once	17	TRBJ2-5	TGCGCCAGCAACAGAGGCCTCACAGGGGCCAGTCGAGAGACCCAGTACTTC	CASNRGLTGASRETQYF
TRBV5-8	TRBD2	NA	17	TRBJ2-3	TGTGCCAGCAGCGCGGGACTAGCGGGGGGGCCCACAGATACGCAGTATTTT	CASSAGLAGGPTDTQYF
TRBV5-4	TRBD2	NA	15	TRBJ2-1	TGTGCCAGCAGCTGGGGCGGGGGGGCGGTCAATGAGCAGTTCTTC	CASSWGGGAVNEQFF
TRBV7-2	NA	NA	15	TRBJ1-5	TGTGCCAGCAGCCTCTTCGGAGGCCCTAATCAGCCCCAGCATTTT	CASSLFGGPNQPQHF
TRBV28	NA	NA	15	TRBJ2-7	TGTGCCAGCAGTTTAGAACAGGGAAAGGGCTACGAGCAGTACTTC	CASSLEQGKGYEQYF
TRBV30	TRBD1	NA	12	TRBJ2-7	TGTGCCTGGGACAGGGGTGCCCACGAGCAGTACTTC	CAWDRGAHEQYF
TRBV5-1	NA	NA	15	TRBJ2-7	TGCGCCAGCAGCCTTGGTGGGGCAGCGTGGAACGAGCAGTACTTC	CASSLGGAAWNEQYF
TRBV12-2	NA	NA	16	TRBJ2-3	TGTGCAAGTCGCTTAGGAGGGCACTCTAGCACAGATACGCAGTATTTT	CASRLGGHSSTDTQYF
TRBV4-1	NA	NA	19	TRBJ1-2	TGCGCCAGCAGCCACCCCCTAGGGCCGAAGGACAAAAAGATCTATGGCTACACCTTC	CASSHPLGPKDKKIYGYTF